This T cell receptor (beta chain) stems from a study of OX40 agonist ivuxolimab in advanced cancers. Regarding the complete study: Ivuxolimab was a fully human IgG2 agonistic monoclonal antibody targeting the costimulatory receptor OX40 (CD134). Intravenous ivuxolimab was administered to patients every 2 weeks at six dose levels: 0.01, 0.1, 0.3, 1.5, 3 and 10 mg/kg. Of the roughly 52 dose-escalation patients, hepatocellular carcinoma was present in about 19, melanoma in approximately 15, renal cell carcinoma in 9 and head and neck cancer in 9. In the dose-escalation cohort, around four fifths of patients were male, and the mean age was about 55 years, with a range of roughly 20 to 85. Prior anti-PD-1, anti-PD-L1 or anti-CTLA-4 therapy was permitted, and checkpoint inhibitors had been received by approximately 39% of dose-escalation patients. Partial responses occurred in three dose-escalation patients: two with cutaneous melanoma and one with hepatocellular carcinoma. The point of sequencing TCRbeta in the periphery was to test whether ivuxolimab changed TCR sequence diversity and drove clonal T-cell expansion. The paper describes the monotherapy dose-escalation part (N ≈ 52 patients) of the phase I trial of ivuxolimab.

The trial excluded patients who had a history of autoimmune disease or were on systemic immunosuppression. Peripheral blood for TCR sequencing was drawn from every dose cohort at baseline, at cycle 4 day 1 and at cycle 7 day 1. Samples came from an open-label, multicenter, first-in-human phase I dose-escalation trial of ivuxolimab. Adults with locally advanced or metastatic melanoma, renal cell carcinoma, hepatocellular carcinoma or head and neck squamous cell carcinoma were enrolled in the trial. CD4+ and CD8+ T cells were sorted separately from peripheral blood before TCR sequencing. Of note for this clone: What this receptor recognizes is not known. Base qualities are not at hand, and no much larger clone is one base apart.

To sequence the TCRbeta CDR3 region, genomic DNA was isolated from the sorted cells. The immunoSEQ Assay was used for sequencing of TCRbeta CDR3 regions. The immuneACCESS repertoire file appears here via TCRdb, limited to in-frame rearrangements. These files lack a portion of the clones; in checked studies, under half of the deficit traces to unresolved V genes, and the cause of the others is not known. The sample has about 99,000 clones on record, around 95% of them singletons. Around 2.2% of the sample goes to the ten largest clones. Paper-wide results and their limitations: Low levels of normalized T-cell clonal expansion were also shown by some nonresponding patients. Antigen specificity was not determined for the clonally expanded peripheral T cells. After ivuxolimab, CD8+ T cells had more expanded clones than CD4+ T cells on average. At doses from 0.1 to 3.0 mg/kg, clonal expansion was seen in both CD4+ and CD8+ blood T cells between baseline and week 6. Partial responders in the 0.1-3.0 mg/kg groups had among the lowest normalized peripheral clonal expansion, especially among CD8+ T cells.

The receptor comes from an adult with an advanced solid tumor such as melanoma, head and neck, liver or kidney cancer. The sample here was CD4+ or CD8+ T cells sorted from blood, taken in a trial of the OX40 agonist ivuxolimab.

The nucleotides read TGTGCCAGTAGTATAATGCCAGGCGGGAACACTGAAGCTTTCTTT. This translates into CASSIMPGGNTEAFF. This chain is built from TRBV19 and TRBJ1-1, with the D gene uncertain. Deletion took 2 bases off V and 1 base off J, with a span of 11 bases between the germline ends. The CDR3 runs 15 residues from the cysteine to the phenylalanine. Just the 45-base CDR3 DNA is kept, in frame starting at base 1. CDR1 and CDR2 were assigned from the germline V gene (reference sequence) as LNHDA and SQIVND.